The clone carrying this T cell receptor (beta chain) occurred many times. Original processing notes: Building a distant-metastasis classifier for papillary thyroid cancer drew on CDR3 differences across clinicopathological groups. With MiXCR, TCRdb called clones anew from the PCR reads. The V and J calls here are based on TCRdb, not the publication. The data show around 64,000 clones, less than 5% seen once. These data are taken from a study of metastatic and nonmetastatic thyroid tumors. Patients underwent thyroid surgery, and none had received any treatment before it. Germline CDR1 is SGHRS and CDR2 is YFSETQ. The CDR3 covers 14 residues. V gave up 2 bases and J gave up 4 bases, with 9 bases separating them.

The chain combines TRBV5-1 with TRBJ1-4; possibly TRBD1 for D (6 bases). The sample was blood. This clonotype originated in a female donor with papillary thyroid cancer or a benign thyroid nodule (not recorded which). Some clones in this sample may be carry-over from other donors' samples. This CDR3 reads CASSFRGGNEKLFF. The CDR3 coding sequence is TGCGCCAGCAGCTTTCGAGGGGGTAATGAAAAACTGTTTTTT.